The 30 T cell receptor beta chains below were found in one sample sequenced in a study of a mutant IDH1 vaccine in newly diagnosed glioma. No antigen is known for these receptors. Time point: week 35, safety follow-up. Topical imiquimod was applied with each vaccine dose, which held 300 ug of mutant IDH1 20-mer peptide. The data were produced by immunoSEQ multiplex PCR, yet TCRdb's version contains in-frame clones alone and is incomplete. The table has about 74,000 clones, around nine tenths seen once. The sequenced sample was PBMCs, obtained from a glioma patient whose treatment included an IDH1 peptide vaccine. The receptors derive from a man aged 25-45 years with glioma.

CDR3 sequence reads: CASSLAEGGGETQYF. CDR3 nucleotides: TGTGCCAGCAGCTTAGCGGAAGGAGGGGGAGAGACCCAGTACTTC. This rearrangement joins TRBV7-9 to TRBJ2-5; D is tentatively TRBD1 or TRBD2 (6 bases each). The ends were cut back, 0 bases at V and 4 bases at J, with 12 bases in the middle. The CDR3 sequence is 15 residues long. CDR1 and CDR2 from the germline V gene are SEHNR and FQNEAQ (reference sequence).

This clone is labeled medium-sized. The genes are TRBV25-1 and TRBJ2-7; 8 bases are shared with TRBD1. From germline, CDR1 is MGHDK and CDR2 SYGVNS. The CDR3 contains 15 residues. V shed 3 bases and J 2 bases; nucleotides not matched to a gene: 6. CDR3: CASSDGNRGTYEQYF. CDR3 DNA: TGTGCCAGCAGTGATGGAAACAGGGGGACCTACGAGCAGTACTTC.

This clone was seen once. The V gene is TRBV7-2, the J gene TRBJ1-6, with TRBD1 as a possible D gene (5 bases). CDR1 is SGHTA and CDR2 is FQGNSA in the germline V gene. This CDR3 contains 17 residues. Between the trimmed V and J ends, which lost 5 bases and 5 bases, there was a span of 19 bases. CDR3: CASSRSGTTYNNSPLHF. The CDR3 DNA is TGTGCCAGCAGCCGTTCCGGGACGACCTATAATAATTCACCCCTCCACTTT.

The genes are TRBV19 and TRBJ1-1; a weak D match, TRBD1 (5 bases). The CDR3 spans 14 residues. The ends were cut back, 3 bases at V and 4 bases at J, with 12 bases in the middle. The germline V gene has CDR1 LNHDA and CDR2 SQIVND (reference sequence). The CDR3 DNA is TGTGCCAGTAGTATGGAGAATAGGGGCACTGAAGCTTTCTTT. Residues: CASSMENRGTEAFF.

The chain has TRBV14 and TRBJ1-2; no reliable D call. This CDR3 comprises 13 residues. Per germline, CDR1 SGHDN and CDR2 FVKESK. The V end lost 5 bases, the J end lost 6 bases, and 13 bases lay between the germline ends. CDR3 amino acids: CASSSVGTNGYTF. CDR3 DNA: TGTGCCAGCAGCTCCGTGGGAACTAATGGCTACACCTTC.

The J gene is TRBJ1-1, the V gene TRBV6-5; D perhaps matches TRBD1 (5 bases). Germline CDR1 is MNHEY and CDR2 is SVGAGI. With 9 bases removed from V and 10 bases from J, the gap between germline ends came to 15 bases. The CDR3 runs 11 residues. CDR3 DNA sequence: TGTGCCAGTTATACAGGCTCCGGAGCTTTCTTT. It yields the protein CASYTGSGAFF.

The chain employs TRBV2 and TRBJ1-5, with TRBD1 identical over 11 bases. The length of the CDR3 is 16 residues. Unmatched junction bases numbered 4, after V lost 0 bases and J lost 6 bases. Germline loops: CDR1 SNHLY, CDR2 FYNNEI. CDR3 loop: CASSEARTGGSQPQHF. CDR3 DNA: TGTGCCAGCAGTGAAGCAAGGACAGGGGGCTCTCAGCCCCAGCATTTT.

The chain carries TRBV21-1 and TRBJ1-1; no check of the table's D call, TRBD1, against the DNA was made. TRBV21-1 is listed as a pseudogene. CDR3 size: 16 residues. This CDR3 is CASSRQGAYLNTEAFF. The CDR3 DNA reads TGTGCCAGCAGTAGACAGGGGGCCTACCTGAACACTGAAGCTTTCTTT.

Here the CDR3 DNA reads TGCGCCAGCAGCTTGTCTGCGGGGCGGACCTACGAGCAGTACTTC. Its translation is CASSLSAGRTYEQYF. The chain has TRBV5-1 and TRBJ2-7, with D possibly being TRBD2 (6 bases). CDR3 length equals 15 residues. Per the germline V gene, CDR1 is SGHRS and CDR2 is YFSETQ. The V and J ends lost 1 base and 2 bases respectively, with 13 bases between them.

This sequence joins TRBV29-1 and TRBJ1-1, with no clear D. CDR1 is SQVTM, CDR2 ANQGSEA, per germline. The CDR3 has 13 residues. V lost 6 bases and J lost 6, with 17 bases in between. Here the CDR3 DNA reads TGCAGCGTAGTTAGAGAAAACGGCTCTGAAGCTTTCTTT. Residues: CSVVRENGSEAFF.

The chain uses TRBV18 and TRBJ2-5; D is possibly TRBD2 (7 bases). The CDR3 has 15 amino acids. CDR1 is KGHSH and CDR2 is LQKENI in the germline V gene. Trimming took 3 bases from V and 3 from J, leaving 14 bases between them. The CDR3 bases are TGTGCCAGCTCACCCCAGAGGGGGGGCAAAGAGACCCAGTACTTC. Its protein product is CASSPQRGGKETQYF.

The chain links TRBV5-5 to TRBJ1-5; D unresolved. The CDR3 has 14 residues. Germline CDR1 reads SGHKS; CDR2 reads YYEKEE (reference sequence). V lost 1 base and J 15 bases, leaving 20 bases between the germline ends. CDR3 sequence: CASSLNRRPDGGHF. In DNA form, the CDR3 reads TGTGCCAGCAGCTTGAATCGACGCCCCGATGGAGGGCATTTT.

The chain couples TRBV6-5 to TRBJ2-7; 10 bases line up with TRBD1. The germline V gene encodes CDR1 MNHEY and CDR2 SVGAGI. This CDR3 comprises 15 residues. V dropped 1 base and J dropped 3; count of bases not matched to a gene: 3. CDR3 residues: CASSYWGTGDYEQYF. DNA of the CDR3: TGTGCCAGCAGTTACTGGGGGACAGGGGACTACGAGCAGTACTTC.

The rearrangement uses TRBV10-3 and TRBJ2-3; the D is unclear. This CDR3 has 12 amino acids. Trimming removed 0 bases at V and 6 bases at J, with 4 bases between. Germline loops: CDR1 ENHRY, CDR2 SYGVKD. The CDR3 region has the DNA TGTGCCATCAGTGAGTCGGACGATACGCAGTATTTT. Translated: CAISESDDTQYF.

V and J are TRBV4-1 and TRBJ2-1; TRBD1 aligns across 10 bases. V lost 2 bases to trimming and J lost 8 bases; unmatched junction nucleotides: 12. Looked up from germline, CDR1 is MGHRA and CDR2 is YSYEKL. The CDR3 has 17 amino acids. The CDR3 region has the DNA TGCGCCAGCAGCCAACAAACGCCGGGACAGGGGCCGGATGAGCAGTTCTTC. Protein: CASSQQTPGQGPDEQFF.

The chain has TRBV27 and TRBJ1-3, with D possibly TRBD1 on 5 matching bases. This CDR3 spans 16 amino acids. CDR1 MNHEY and CDR2 SMNVEV come from the germline V gene (reference sequence). V was shortened by 7 bases and J by 0 bases, with 16 bases between the two germline ends. CDR3 sequence: CASTKKAGVSGNTIYF. CDR3 sequence (DNA): TGTGCCAGCACAAAAAAGGCGGGGGTCTCTGGAAACACCATATATTTT.

This clone was counted once. The V call is TRBV28, the J call TRBJ2-7; no firm D call. This CDR3 comprises 14 residues. Germline CDR1 reads MDHEN; CDR2 reads SYDVKM. The V end lost 6 bases, the J end lost 5 bases, and 17 bases lay between the germline ends. CDR3 in amino acids: CASSAEREIHEQYF. The DNA of the CDR3 is TGTGCCAGCAGCGCCGAGAGAGAAATCCACGAGCAGTACTTC.

J is TRBJ2-5 and V is TRBV4-2; the D gene is possibly TRBD1 (6 bases). Looked up from germline, CDR1 is LGHNA and CDR2 is YNFKEQ. This CDR3 has 16 residues. V was pared by 0 bases and J by 7 bases, with 18 bases between. Here the CDR3 reads CASSQDIGTQGGTQYF. The CDR3 nucleotides read TGTGCCAGCAGCCAAGACATCGGGACACAAGGGGGGACCCAGTACTTC.

The chain links TRBV9 to TRBJ2-2; the match to TRBD1 covers 7 bases. The CDR3 loop spans 15 amino acids. CDR1 and CDR2 (germline): SGDLS, YYNGEE. Trimming took 4 bases from V and 7 from J; bases not matched to a gene: 10. The DNA for the CDR3 is TGTGCCAGCAGCTTAAGACAGGGCGCGGGCGGGGAGCTGTTTTTT. It codes for CASSLRQGAGGELFF.

The CDR3 bases are TGTGCCAGCAGCCAAGTGGAAAACCAACCCCCCCGCAAATATATTGGAAACACCATATATTTT. Translating gives CASSQVENQPPRKYIGNTIYF. The V and J genes are TRBV14 and TRBJ1-3; no reliable D call. Trimming took off 1 base at V and 3 bases at J, with 28 bases between the two ends. The CDR3 is made up of 21 amino acids. Germline CDR1 reads SGHDN; CDR2 reads FVKESK.

The chain recombines TRBV13 with TRBJ1-1, with a weak D call TRBD1 (5 bases). The germline V and J ends were trimmed by 0 bases and 3 bases, with 11 bases remaining between them. The germline V gene encodes CDR1 PRHDT and CDR2 FYEKMQ (reference sequence). There are 15 residues in the CDR3. The CDR3 DNA sequence: TGTGCCAGCAGCTTAGGCGCCGGGGACCACACTGAAGCTTTCTTT. Translated, it gives CASSLGAGDHTEAFF.

The chain couples TRBV7-8 to TRBJ1-3; unclear D gene. The V and J ends lost 6 bases and 1 base respectively, with 4 bases between them. Germline V gene data show CDR1 as SGHVS and CDR2 as FQNEAQ. There are 12 residues in the CDR3. CDR3 residues: CASSYSGNTIYF. The DNA for the CDR3 is TGTGCCAGCAGTTATTCTGGAAACACCATATATTTT.

V usage is TRBV28 and J usage is TRBJ2-7, with D possibly being TRBD2 (5 bases). Germline lookup yields CDR1 MDHEN and CDR2 SYDVKM. CDR3 length equals 13 residues. V was clipped by 2 bases and J by 5 bases, with 10 bases between them. As DNA, the CDR3 is TGTGCCAGCAGTTTACCCTCGAGGGACGAGCAGTACTTC. Translated: CASSLPSRDEQYF. The full variable domain, completed using reference TRBV28 and TRBJ2-7, is DVKVTQSSRYLVKRTGEKVFLECVQDMDHENMFWYRQDPGLGLRLIYFSYDVKMKEKGDIPEGYSVSREKKERFSLILESASTNQTSMYLCASSLPSRDEQYFGPGTRLTVT.

This sequence joins TRBV2 and TRBJ1-5; D gene unclear. This CDR3 contains 13 residues. Germline V gene data show CDR1 as SNHLY and CDR2 as FYNNEI. V was shortened by 2 bases and J by 6 bases, with 8 bases between the two germline ends. DNA of the CDR3: TGTGCCAGCAGTGAATTCCAAGCTCAGCCCCAGCATTTT. It encodes CASSEFQAQPQHF.

The chain links TRBV5-4 to TRBJ2-7; TRBD1 is a possible D gene (5 bases). Germline V CDR1 and CDR2: SGHNT, YYREEE (reference sequence). The CDR3 length is 14 residues. V lost 2 bases and J 6 bases, leaving 15 bases between the germline ends. The CDR3 protein is CASSFGRVDTEQYF. The CDR3 bases are TGTGCCAGCAGCTTCGGCAGGGTTGATACCGAGCAGTACTTC.

This clone was seen only once. The J gene is TRBJ1-5, the V gene TRBV19; D unresolved. CDR1 and CDR2 from the germline V gene are LNHDA and SQIVND (reference sequence). The CDR3 contains 15 residues. With 2 bases removed from V and 0 bases from J, the gap between germline ends came to 8 bases. The CDR3 DNA is TGTGCCAGTAGTATAAGTAGGAGTAGCAATCAGCCCCAGCATTTT. This gives the protein CASSISRSSNQPQHF.

This clone is a singleton in its sample. The rearrangement links TRBV7-8 to TRBJ1-1, with D possibly being TRBD1 (5 bases). The V gene lost 3 bases and the J gene lost 1 base, with 12 bases spanning the gap. The CDR3 is 15 residues long. Germline CDR1 is SGHVS and CDR2 is FQNEAQ. CDR3 loop: CASSLLGGTNTEAFF. CDR3 DNA: TGTGCCAGCAGCTTGCTGGGGGGGACGAACACTGAAGCTTTCTTT.

The V gene is TRBV7-9, the J gene TRBJ2-1; 10 bases fit TRBD2. J lost 7 bases, V lost 5 bases, and 14 bases had no gene match. Looked up from germline, CDR1 is SEHNR and CDR2 is FQNEAQ (reference sequence). CDR3 size: 17 residues. The CDR3 nucleotides read TGTGCCAGCAGCCCTTGGACTAGCGGAGGGGCCAGGAATGAGCAGTTCTTC. This encodes CASSPWTSGGARNEQFF.

V and J are TRBV2 and TRBJ2-1; a weak D match, TRBD1 (5 bases). The V end was cut by 5 bases, the J end by 6 bases, with 14 bases between. This CDR3 is built from 14 residues. In germline, CDR1 is SNHLY, CDR2 FYNNEI. Here the CDR3 reads CASSYYQDINEQFF. In DNA form, the CDR3 reads TGTGCCAGCAGTTACTACCAGGACATCAATGAGCAGTTCTTC.

The chain uses TRBV11-2 and TRBJ2-5; 7 bases align to TRBD1. The J call is uncertain, as TRBJ2-7 better fits the DNA end. The CDR3 is 13 amino acids. From germline, CDR1 is SGHAT and CDR2 FQNNGV. The CDR3 region has the DNA TGTGCCAGCAACAGGGGCCAAACCTACGAGCAGTACTTC. It translates to CASNRGQTYEQYF.